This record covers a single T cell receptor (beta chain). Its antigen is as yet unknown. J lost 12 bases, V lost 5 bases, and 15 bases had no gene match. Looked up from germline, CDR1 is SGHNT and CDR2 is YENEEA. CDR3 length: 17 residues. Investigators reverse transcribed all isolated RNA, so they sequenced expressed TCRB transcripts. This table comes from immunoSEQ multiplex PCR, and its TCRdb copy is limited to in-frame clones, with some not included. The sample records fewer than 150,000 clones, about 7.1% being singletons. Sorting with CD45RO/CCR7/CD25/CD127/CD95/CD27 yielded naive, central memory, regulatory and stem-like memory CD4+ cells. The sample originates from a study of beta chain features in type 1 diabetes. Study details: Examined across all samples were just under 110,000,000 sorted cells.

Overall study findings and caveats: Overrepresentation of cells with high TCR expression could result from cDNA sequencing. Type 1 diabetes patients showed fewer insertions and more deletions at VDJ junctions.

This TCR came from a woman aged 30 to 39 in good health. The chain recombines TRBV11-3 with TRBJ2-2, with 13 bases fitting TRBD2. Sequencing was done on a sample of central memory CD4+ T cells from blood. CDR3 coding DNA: TGTGCCAGCAGCCAATCCGGGACTAGCGGGACACCAGGGAAGCTGTTTTTT. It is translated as CASSQSGTSGTPGKLFF. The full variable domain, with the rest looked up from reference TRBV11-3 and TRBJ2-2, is EAGVVQSPRYKIIEKKQPVAFWCNPISGHNTLYWYLQNLGQGPELLIRYENEEAVDDSQLPKDRFSAERLKGVDSTLKIQPAELGDSAVYLCASSQSGTSGTPGKLFFGEGSRLTVL.